This TCR beta chain comes out of a study of T cells after posttransplantation cyclophosphamide listed by TCRdb under 2016. Describing the broader study: Using TRB sequencing, the study followed how the T cell repertoire reconstituted after myeloablative bone marrow transplantation in which posttransplantation cyclophosphamide served as GVHD prophylaxis. Antigen receptor sequencing was done on samples from roughly 38 PTCy-treated patients and from roughly 17 related bone marrow donors of those patients. TRB sequencing was also done on up to roughly 3 additional blood samples from 2 to 5.2 years after transplant in 3 patients, and on pretransplant blood from 4 patients. TRB sequencing was performed on blood from all 34 PTCy patients with 1-year posttransplant specimens. Public TRB sequences were searched against a database of over 3,600 sequences associated with responses to pathogens, tumor antigens, self-antigens and alloantigens. Because TRA and TRB clonality were tightly correlated in 9 samples, subsequent TCR analyses were focused on TRB only. What the work shows at the level of the full study, not this receptor alone: The TRB repertoires of T cells infiltrating skin or GI tract showed only limited overlap with the TRB repertoires of T cells in blood. At 1-2 months, donor-recipient similarity was low but rose over the first year, and the later blood repertoires were often dominated by donor CD8+ memory clones. Across about 40 patients, TRB clonality was highly associated with recipient CMV seropositivity and CMV reactivation, and diversity in PTCy patients was similar to diversity in CNI/methotrexate controls.

Genomic DNA was the input for TRB sequencing, which was run either with the immunoSEQ assay at survey resolution or with the hsTCRB kit. Per the source publication's procedure: Initial read processing used immunoSEQ software, and repertoire analyses used the LymphoSeq R package. Clonality was computed as 1 minus normalized Shannon entropy, and a Gini coefficient was also calculated for each TRB dataset. To infer phenotypes in unsorted samples, TRB sequences from sorted subsets of the recipient or donor were mapped onto unsorted samples from the same recipient. Held by TCRdb, this immuneACCESS table contains in-frame sequences only and omits some clones. Under half of the omission traces to an unresolved V gene where checked; the cause of the rest is unknown. D and trimming were read from the DNA, whereas the V and J calls and clone size are those reported in that table. For this sample the table gives around 22,000 clones, of which about nine tenths were detected only once. The ten largest clones capture about 12% of the sample.

On this clone: The clone's antigen remains unknown. No quality values exist for individual bases; no much larger clone is one base distant.

The treatment or condition label on this specimen signifies: high-dose cyclophosphamide on days +3 and +4 as single-agent GVHD prophylaxis. For conditioning, the PTCy patients got busulfan and fludarabine, then a related or unrelated marrow graft, followed by cyclophosphamide on days +3 and +4. The PTCy-treated patients were enrolled in a prospective multi-institutional clinical trial. Peripheral blood and bone marrow mononuclear cells were isolated by Ficoll-Hypaque density centrifugation and were cryopreserved. This receptor was taken from a female patient between 30 and 45 years old who received an allogeneic stem cell transplant from an unrelated donor, was CMV-positive, and had no GVHD. Following transplantation, T cells from the graft donor may be among those present. Sequenced material: PBMCs, taken after allogeneic stem cell transplant with posttransplant cyclophosphamide.

The nucleotide sequence reads TGTGCCAGCAGTCCCATTAACACCGGGGAGCTGTTTTTT. Its product reads: CASSPINTGELFF. The chain employs TRBV27 and TRBJ2-2; the D gene remains uncertain. CDR1 is given as MNHEY and CDR2 as SMNVEV, both from the germline V gene (reference sequence). Trimming takes 5 bases from V and 2 bases from J, and the germline ends sit 6 bases apart. From cysteine to phenylalanine, the CDR3 is 13 amino acids long. Only the CDR3 part of the read is kept: 39 bases, read in frame from the first base.